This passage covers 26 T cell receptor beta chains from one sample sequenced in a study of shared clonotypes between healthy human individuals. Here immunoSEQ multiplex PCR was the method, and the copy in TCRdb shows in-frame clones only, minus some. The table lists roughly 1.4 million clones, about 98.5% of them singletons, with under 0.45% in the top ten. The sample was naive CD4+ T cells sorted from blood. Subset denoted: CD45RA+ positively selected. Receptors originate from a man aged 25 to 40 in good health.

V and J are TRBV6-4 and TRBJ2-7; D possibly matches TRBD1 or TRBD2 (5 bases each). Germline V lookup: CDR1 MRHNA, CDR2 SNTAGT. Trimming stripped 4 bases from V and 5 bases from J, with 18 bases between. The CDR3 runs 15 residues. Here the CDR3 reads CASSVERGPGHEQYF. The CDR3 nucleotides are TGTGCCAGCAGTGTGGAACGGGGACCGGGGCACGAGCAGTACTTC.

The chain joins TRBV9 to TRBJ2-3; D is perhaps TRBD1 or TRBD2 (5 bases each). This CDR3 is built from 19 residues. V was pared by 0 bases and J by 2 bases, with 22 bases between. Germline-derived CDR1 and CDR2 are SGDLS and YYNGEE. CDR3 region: CASSVVGGVGRRNTDTQYF. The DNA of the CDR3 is TGTGCCAGCAGCGTAGTTGGGGGTGTCGGTCGCAGGAACACAGATACGCAGTATTTT.

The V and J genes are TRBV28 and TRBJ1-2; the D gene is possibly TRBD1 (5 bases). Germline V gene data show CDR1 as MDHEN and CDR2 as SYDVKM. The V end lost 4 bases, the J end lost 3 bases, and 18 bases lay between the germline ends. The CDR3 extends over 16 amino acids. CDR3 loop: CASSSHQGRGDYGYTF. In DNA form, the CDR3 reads TGTGCCAGCAGTTCCCATCAGGGAAGGGGCGACTATGGCTACACCTTC.

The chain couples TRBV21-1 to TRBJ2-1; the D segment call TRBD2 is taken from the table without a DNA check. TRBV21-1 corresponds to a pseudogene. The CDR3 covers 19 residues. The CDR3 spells CASSKDLHLVAGSYNEQFF. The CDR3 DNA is TGTGCCAGCAGCAAAGACCTCCATTTGGTAGCGGGATCGTACAATGAGCAGTTCTTC.

In nucleotides, the CDR3 is TGTGCCAGCAGCGCGACTAGCGGGAGCGACGAGCAGTACTTC. This codes for CASSATSGSDEQYF. This rearrangement joins TRBV9 to TRBJ2-7; 12 bases are a match to TRBD2. Germline V lookup: CDR1 SGDLS, CDR2 YYNGEE. This CDR3 spans 14 amino acids. Losses at the gene ends were 3 bases for V and 5 bases for J; bases not matched to a gene: 3. Full variable domain (outside the CDR3, taken from reference TRBV9 and TRBJ2-7): DSGVTQTPKHLITATGQRVTLRCSPRSGDLSVYWYQQSLDQGLQFLIQYYNGEERAKGNILERFSAQQFPDLHSELNLSSLELGDSALYFCASSATSGSDEQYFGPGTRLTVT.

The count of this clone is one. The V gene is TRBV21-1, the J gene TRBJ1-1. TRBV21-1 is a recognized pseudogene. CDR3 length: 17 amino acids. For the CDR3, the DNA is TGTGCCAGCAGCAAAGAAAGGGCGATAAACATGAACACTGAAGCTTTCTTT. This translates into CASSKERAINMNTEAFF.

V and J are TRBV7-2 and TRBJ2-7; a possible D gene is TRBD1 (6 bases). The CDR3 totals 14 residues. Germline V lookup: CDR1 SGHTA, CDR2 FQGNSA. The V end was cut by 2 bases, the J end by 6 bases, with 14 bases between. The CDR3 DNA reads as TGTGCCAGCAGCTTAAGTACCGTACAGGGCGAGCAGTACTTC. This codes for CASSLSTVQGEQYF.

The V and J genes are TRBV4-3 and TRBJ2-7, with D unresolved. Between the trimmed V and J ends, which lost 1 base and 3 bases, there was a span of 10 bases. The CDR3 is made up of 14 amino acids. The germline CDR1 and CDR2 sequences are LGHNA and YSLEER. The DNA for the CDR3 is TGCGCCAGCAGCCAAGTTGGCAGGATCTACGAGCAGTACTTC. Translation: CASSQVGRIYEQYF.

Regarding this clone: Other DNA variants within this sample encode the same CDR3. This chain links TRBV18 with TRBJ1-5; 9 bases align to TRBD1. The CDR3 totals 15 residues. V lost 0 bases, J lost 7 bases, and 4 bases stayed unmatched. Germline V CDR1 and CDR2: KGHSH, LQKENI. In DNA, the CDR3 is TGTGCCAGCTCACCACCGGGACAGGGTGGACAGCCCCAGCATTTT. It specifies CASSPPGQGGQPQHF.

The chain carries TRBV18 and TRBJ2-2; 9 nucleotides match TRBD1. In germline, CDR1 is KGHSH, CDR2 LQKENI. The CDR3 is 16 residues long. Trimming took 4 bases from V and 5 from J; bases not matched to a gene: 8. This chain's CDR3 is CASSQLGTGLTGELFF. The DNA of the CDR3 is TGTGCCAGCTCACAACTCGGGACAGGGCTTACCGGGGAGCTGTTTTTT.

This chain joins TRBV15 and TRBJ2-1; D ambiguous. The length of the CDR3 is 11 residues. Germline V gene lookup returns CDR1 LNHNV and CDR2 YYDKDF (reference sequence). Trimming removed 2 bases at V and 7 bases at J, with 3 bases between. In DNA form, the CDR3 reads TGTGCCACCAGCAGACAGAATGAGCAGTTCTTC. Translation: CATSRQNEQFF.

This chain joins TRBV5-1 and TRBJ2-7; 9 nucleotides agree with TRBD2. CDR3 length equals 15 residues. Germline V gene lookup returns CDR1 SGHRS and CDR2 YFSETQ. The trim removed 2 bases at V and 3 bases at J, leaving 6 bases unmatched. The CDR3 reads CASSFLSSGNYEQYF. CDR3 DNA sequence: TGCGCCAGCAGCTTTCTGTCTAGCGGGAACTACGAGCAGTACTTC. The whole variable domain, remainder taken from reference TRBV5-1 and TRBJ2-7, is KAGVTQTPRYLIKTRGQQVTLSCSPISGHRSVSWYQQTPGQGLQFLFEYFSETQRNKGNFPGRFSGRQFSNSRSEMNVSTLELGDSALYLCASSFLSSGNYEQYFGPGTRLTVT.

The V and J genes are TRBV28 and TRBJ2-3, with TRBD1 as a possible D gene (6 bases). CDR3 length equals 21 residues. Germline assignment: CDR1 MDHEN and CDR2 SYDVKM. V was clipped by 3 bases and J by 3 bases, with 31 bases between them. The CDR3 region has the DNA TGTGCCAGCAGTTTGTCTAATTGGGCCTCACAGGGAAGCACTAGGACAGATACGCAGTATTTT. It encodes CASSLSNWASQGSTRTDTQYF.

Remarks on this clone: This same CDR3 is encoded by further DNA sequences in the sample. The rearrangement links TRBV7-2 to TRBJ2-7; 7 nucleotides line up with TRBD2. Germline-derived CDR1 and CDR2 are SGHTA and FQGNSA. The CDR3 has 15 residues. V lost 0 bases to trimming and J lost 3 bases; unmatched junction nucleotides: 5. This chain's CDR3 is CASSLAASGLYEQYF. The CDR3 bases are TGTGCCAGCAGCTTAGCGGCTAGCGGCCTCTACGAGCAGTACTTC.

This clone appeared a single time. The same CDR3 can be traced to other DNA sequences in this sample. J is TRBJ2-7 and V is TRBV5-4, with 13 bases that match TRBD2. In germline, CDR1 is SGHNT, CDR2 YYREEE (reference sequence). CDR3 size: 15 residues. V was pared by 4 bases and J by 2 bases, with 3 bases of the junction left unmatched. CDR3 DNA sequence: TGTGCCAGCAGCAGGGGACTAGCGGGAACCTACGAGCAGTACTTC. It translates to CASSRGLAGTYEQYF. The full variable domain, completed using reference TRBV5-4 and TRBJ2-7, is ETGVTQSPTHLIKTRGQQVTLRCSSQSGHNTVSWYQQALGQGPQFIFQYYREEENGRGNFPPRFSGLQFPNYSSELNVNALELDDSALYLCASSRGLAGTYEQYFGPGTRLTVT.

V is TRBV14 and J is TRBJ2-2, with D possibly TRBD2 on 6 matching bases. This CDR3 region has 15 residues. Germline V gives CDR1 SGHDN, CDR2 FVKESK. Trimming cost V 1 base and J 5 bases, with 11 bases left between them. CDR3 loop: CASSQAGVRTGELFF. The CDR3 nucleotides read TGTGCCAGCAGCCAAGCGGGAGTAAGGACCGGGGAGCTGTTTTTT.

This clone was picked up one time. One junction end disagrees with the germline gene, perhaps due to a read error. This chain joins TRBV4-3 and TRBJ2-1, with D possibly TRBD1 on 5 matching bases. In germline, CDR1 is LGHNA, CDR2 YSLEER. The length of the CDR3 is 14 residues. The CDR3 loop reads CASSQDGFTGTRLF. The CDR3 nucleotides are TGCGCCAGCAGCCAAGATGGGTTTACAGGTACGAGGCTCTTC.

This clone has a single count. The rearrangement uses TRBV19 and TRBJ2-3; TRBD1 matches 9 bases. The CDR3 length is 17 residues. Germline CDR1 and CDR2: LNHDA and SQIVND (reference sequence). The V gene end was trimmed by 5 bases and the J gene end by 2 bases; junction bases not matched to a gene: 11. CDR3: CASSAGTGSPSTDTQYF. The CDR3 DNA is TGTGCCAGTAGTGCCGGGACAGGGAGCCCCTCCACAGATACGCAGTATTTT. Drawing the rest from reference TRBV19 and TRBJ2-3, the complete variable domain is DGGITQSPKYLFRKEGQNVTLSCEQNLNHDAMYWYRQDPGQGLRLIYYSQIVNDFQKGDIAEGYSVSREKKESFPLTVTSAQKNPTAFYLCASSAGTGSPSTDTQYFGPGTRLTVL.

The CDR3 loop reads CASSLQTGSSYNEQFF. Written as DNA, the CDR3 is TGTGCCAGCAGTTTGCAAACAGGAAGCTCCTACAATGAGCAGTTCTTC. The chain links TRBV6-5 to TRBJ2-1; D possibly corresponds to TRBD1 (5 bases). The CDR3 is 16 residues long. V was trimmed by 4 bases and J by 0 bases, leaving 13 bases between them. CDR1 MNHEY and CDR2 SVGAGI come from the germline V gene.

CDR3 loop: CASSPKKIDRRYTF. The CDR3 DNA is TGTGCCAGCAGTCCTAAGAAAATCGACAGACGCTACACCTTC. The chain carries TRBV27 and TRBJ1-2, with a possible D match to TRBD1 (5 bases). Per germline, CDR1 MNHEY and CDR2 SMNVEV (reference sequence). This CDR3 spans 14 amino acids. Trimming removed 5 bases at V and 9 bases at J, with 19 bases between.

The DNA of the CDR3 is TGTGCCAGCAGCCCCAGTGGGGTGGGTCAGCCCCAGCATTTT. Its protein is CASSPSGVGQPQHF. The rearrangement joins TRBV28 to TRBJ1-5; unclear D gene. Trimming stripped 6 bases from V and 6 bases from J, with 15 bases between. Germline assignment: CDR1 MDHEN and CDR2 SYDVKM. The length of the CDR3 is 14 residues. The full variable domain, rest sourced from reference TRBV28 and TRBJ1-5, is DVKVTQSSRYLVKRTGEKVFLECVQDMDHENMFWYRQDPGLGLRLIYFSYDVKMKEKGDIPEGYSVSREKKERFSLILESASTNQTSMYLCASSPSGVGQPQHFGDGTRLSIL.

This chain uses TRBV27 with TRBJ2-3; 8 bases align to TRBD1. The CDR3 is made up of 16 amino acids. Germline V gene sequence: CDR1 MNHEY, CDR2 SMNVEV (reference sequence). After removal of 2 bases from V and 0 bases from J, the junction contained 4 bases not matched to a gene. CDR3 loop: CASSLIGQGSTDTQYF. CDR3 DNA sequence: TGTGCCAGCAGTTTAATTGGACAGGGTAGCACAGATACGCAGTATTTT.

CDR3 DNA sequence: TGTGCCAGCTCACCAGATCGGTTCGAGCAGTACTTC. Its protein product is CASSPDRFEQYF. The J gene is TRBJ2-7, the V gene TRBV18; D is unclear. CDR1 is KGHSH and CDR2 is LQKENI in the germline V gene. The CDR3 spans 12 residues. V dropped 2 bases and J dropped 6 bases, with 8 bases sitting between them.

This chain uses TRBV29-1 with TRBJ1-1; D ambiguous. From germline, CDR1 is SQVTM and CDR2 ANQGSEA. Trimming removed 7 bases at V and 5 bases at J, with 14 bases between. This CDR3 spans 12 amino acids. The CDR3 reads CSATDWWTEAFF. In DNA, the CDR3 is TGCAGCGCCACCGATTGGTGGACTGAAGCTTTCTTT.

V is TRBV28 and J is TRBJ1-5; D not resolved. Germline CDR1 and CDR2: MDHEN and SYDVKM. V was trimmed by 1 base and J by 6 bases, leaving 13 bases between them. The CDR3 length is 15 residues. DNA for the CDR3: TGTGCCAGCAGTTTATCCCCCCGGGAAGGTCAGCCCCAGCATTTT. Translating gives CASSLSPREGQPQHF.

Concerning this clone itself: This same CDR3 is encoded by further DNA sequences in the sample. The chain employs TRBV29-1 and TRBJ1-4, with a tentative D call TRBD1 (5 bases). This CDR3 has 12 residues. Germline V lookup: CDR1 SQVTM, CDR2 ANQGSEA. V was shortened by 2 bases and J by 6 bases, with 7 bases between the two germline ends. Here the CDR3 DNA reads TGCAGCGTTGAACAGGGAGATGAAAAACTGTTTTTT. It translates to CSVEQGDEKLFF.